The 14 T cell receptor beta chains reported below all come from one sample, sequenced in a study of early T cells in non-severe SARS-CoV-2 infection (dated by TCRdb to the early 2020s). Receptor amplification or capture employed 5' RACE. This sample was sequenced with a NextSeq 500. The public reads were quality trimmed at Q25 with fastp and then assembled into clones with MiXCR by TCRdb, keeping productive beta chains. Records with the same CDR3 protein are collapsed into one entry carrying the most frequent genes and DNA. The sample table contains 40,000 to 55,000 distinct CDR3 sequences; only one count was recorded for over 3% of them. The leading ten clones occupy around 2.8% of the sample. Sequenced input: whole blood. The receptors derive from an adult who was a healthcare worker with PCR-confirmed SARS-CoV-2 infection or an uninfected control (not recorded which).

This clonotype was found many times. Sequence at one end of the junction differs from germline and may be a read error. In nucleotides, the CDR3 is TGTGCCAGCAGTCTATCGGGACAGGCTCTTTTCTTC. Translating it yields CASSLSGQALFF. The V and J genes are TRBV11-2 and TRBJ1-2; 8 nucleotides line up with TRBD1. The CDR3 length is 12 residues. CDR1 and CDR2 from the germline V gene are SGHAT and FQNNGV.

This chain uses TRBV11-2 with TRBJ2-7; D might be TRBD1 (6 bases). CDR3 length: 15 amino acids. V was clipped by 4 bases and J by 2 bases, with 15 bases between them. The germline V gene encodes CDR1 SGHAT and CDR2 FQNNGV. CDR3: CASSSLQGRAYEQYF. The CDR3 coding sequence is TGTGCCAGCAGCTCCTTACAGGGACGCGCCTACGAGCAGTACTTC.

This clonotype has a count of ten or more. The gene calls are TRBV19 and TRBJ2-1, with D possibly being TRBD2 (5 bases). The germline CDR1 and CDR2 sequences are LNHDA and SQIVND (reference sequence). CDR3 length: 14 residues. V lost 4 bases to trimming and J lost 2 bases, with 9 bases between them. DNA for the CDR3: TGTGCCAGTAGTACCCGGGGAACCTACAATGAGCAGTTCTTC. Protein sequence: CASSTRGTYNEQFF.

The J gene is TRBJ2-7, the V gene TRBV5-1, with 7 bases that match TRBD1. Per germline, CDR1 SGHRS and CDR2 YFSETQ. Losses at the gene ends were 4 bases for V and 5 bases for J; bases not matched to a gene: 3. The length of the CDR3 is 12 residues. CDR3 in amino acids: CASSRQGNEQYF. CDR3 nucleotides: TGCGCCAGCAGCAGACAGGGCAACGAGCAGTACTTC.

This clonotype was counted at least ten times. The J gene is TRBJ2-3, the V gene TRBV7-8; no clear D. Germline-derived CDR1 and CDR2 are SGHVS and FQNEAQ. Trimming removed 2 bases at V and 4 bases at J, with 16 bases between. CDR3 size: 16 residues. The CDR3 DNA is TGTGCCAGCAGCTTACGTCCCCCCTTGGCGGCAGATACGCAGTATTTT. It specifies CASSLRPPLAADTQYF.

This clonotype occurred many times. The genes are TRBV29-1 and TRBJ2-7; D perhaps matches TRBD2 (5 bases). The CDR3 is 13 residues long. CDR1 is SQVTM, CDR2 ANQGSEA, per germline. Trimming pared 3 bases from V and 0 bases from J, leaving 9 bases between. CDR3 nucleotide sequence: TGCAGCGTTGAGGCGGGCCACTCCTACGAGCAGTACTTC. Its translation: CSVEAGHSYEQYF.

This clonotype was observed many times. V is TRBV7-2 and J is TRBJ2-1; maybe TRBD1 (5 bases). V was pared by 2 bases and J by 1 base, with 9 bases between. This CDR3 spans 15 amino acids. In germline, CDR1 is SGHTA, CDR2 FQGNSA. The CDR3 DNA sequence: TGTGCCAGCAGCTTATTCAGGGTGTCCTACAATGAGCAGTTCTTC. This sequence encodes CASSLFRVSYNEQFF.

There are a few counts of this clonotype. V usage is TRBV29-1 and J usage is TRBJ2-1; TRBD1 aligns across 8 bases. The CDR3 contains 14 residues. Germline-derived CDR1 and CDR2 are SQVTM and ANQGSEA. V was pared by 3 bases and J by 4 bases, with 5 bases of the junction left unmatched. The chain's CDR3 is CSVDSRTGYNEQFF. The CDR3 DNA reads TGCAGCGTTGACTCTCGGACAGGGTACAATGAGCAGTTCTTC.

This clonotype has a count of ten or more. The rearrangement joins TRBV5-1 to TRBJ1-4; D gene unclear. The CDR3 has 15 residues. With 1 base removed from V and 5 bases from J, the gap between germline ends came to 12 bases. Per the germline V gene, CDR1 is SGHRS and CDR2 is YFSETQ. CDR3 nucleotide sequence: TGCGCCAGCAGCTTGATGTGGGGAGGGAATGAAAAACTGTTTTTT. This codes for CASSLMWGGNEKLFF.

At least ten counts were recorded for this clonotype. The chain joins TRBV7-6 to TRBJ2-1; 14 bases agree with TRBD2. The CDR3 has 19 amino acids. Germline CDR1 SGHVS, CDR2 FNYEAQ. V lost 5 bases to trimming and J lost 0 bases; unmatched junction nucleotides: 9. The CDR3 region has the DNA TGTGCCAGCAGCCTCAAGACCGGGACTAGCGGGAGCTCCTACAATGAGCAGTTCTTC. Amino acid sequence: CASSLKTGTSGSSYNEQFF.

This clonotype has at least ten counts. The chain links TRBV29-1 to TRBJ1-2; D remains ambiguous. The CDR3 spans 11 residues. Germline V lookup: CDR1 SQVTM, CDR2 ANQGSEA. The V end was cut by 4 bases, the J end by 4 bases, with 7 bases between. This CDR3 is CSVAQTYGYTF. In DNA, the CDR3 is TGCAGCGTTGCTCAGACCTATGGCTACACCTTC.

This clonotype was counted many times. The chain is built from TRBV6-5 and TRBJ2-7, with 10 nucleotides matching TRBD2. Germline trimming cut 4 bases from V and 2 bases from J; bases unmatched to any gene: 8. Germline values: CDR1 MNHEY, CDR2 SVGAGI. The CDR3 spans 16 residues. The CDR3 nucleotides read TGTGCCAGCAGTTTATTGAGGACTAGCGGCACCTACGAGCAGTACTTC. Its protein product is CASSLLRTSGTYEQYF.

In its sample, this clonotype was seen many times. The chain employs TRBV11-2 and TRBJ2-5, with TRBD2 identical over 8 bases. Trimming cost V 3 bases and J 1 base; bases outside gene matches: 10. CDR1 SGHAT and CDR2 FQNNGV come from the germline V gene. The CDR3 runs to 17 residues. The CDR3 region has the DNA TGTGCCAGCAGCTTTATTTGGGCGGGGGGAACCCAAGAGACCCAGTACTTC. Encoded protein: CASSFIWAGGTQETQYF.

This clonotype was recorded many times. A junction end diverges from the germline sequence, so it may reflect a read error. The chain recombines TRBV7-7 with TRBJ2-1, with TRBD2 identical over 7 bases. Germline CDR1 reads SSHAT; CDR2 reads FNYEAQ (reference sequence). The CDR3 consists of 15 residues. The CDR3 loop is CASSQTSGDYNEQFF. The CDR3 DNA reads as TGTGCTAGCAGCCAAACCAGCGGGGACTACAATGAGCAGTTCTTC.